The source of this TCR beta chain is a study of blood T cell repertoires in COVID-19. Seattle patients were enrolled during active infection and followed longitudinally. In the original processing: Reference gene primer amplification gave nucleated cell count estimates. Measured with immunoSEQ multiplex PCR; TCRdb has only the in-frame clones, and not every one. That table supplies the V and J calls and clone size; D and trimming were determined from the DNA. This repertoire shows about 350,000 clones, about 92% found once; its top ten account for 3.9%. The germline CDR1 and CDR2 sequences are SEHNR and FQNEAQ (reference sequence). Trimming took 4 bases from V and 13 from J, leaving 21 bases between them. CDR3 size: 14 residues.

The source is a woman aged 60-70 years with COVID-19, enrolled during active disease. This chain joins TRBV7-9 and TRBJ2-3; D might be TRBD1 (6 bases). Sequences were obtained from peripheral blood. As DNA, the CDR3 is TGTGCCAGCAGCTCGACGGGACACAGGGTCAAGGAGTATTTT. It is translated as CASSSTGHRVKEYF.